These 14 T cell receptor beta chains were all obtained from the same sample, sequenced in a study of human T cells and chemical hapten exposure. Time point reported: pre-sensitization, week 0. Treatment defined: therapeutic diphenylcyclopropenone sensitization with weekly scalp DPC. One entry per CDR3 protein results from TCRdb running MiXCR on the RACE reads. The table lists around 300,000 distinct CDR3 sequences, around 5.5% of them singletons. The source material was whole blood, sampled in connection with sensitization to the hapten diphenylcyclopropenone (DPC). Receptors originate from a woman between 18 and 29 years old with alopecia areata. Some clones in this sample may be carry-over from other donors' samples.

A few counts support this clonotype. This chain joins TRBV20-1 and TRBJ1-5; possibly TRBD1 for D (5 bases). Germline CDR1 is DFQATT and CDR2 is SNEGSKA (reference sequence). V gave up 4 bases and J gave up 4 bases, with 17 bases separating them. The CDR3 contains 15 residues. CDR3 loop: CSANTEGRENQPQHF. CDR3 coding DNA: TGCAGTGCTAACACAGAGGGGAGAGAGAATCAGCCCCAGCATTTT.

This clonotype was found a few times. V gene TRBV7-2 combines with J gene TRBJ2-5, with 8 positions matching TRBD2. Germline assignment: CDR1 SGHTA and CDR2 FQGNSA. The junction had 13 bases not matched to a gene; V was cut back by 4 bases and J by 0 bases. The CDR3 is made up of 18 amino acids. DNA of the CDR3: TGTGCCAGCAGCTACCCAGGCCGGGGGGGGGCGAACCAAGAGACCCAGTACTTC. Amino acids: CASSYPGRGGANQETQYF.

The rearrangement joins TRBV12-3 or TRBV12-4 to TRBJ1-5; 7 bases fit TRBD1. This CDR3 has 15 residues. V lost 6 bases to trimming and J lost 1 base; unmatched junction nucleotides: 6. CDR3: CASREGQASNQPQHF. CDR3 DNA: TGTGCCAGCAGGGAAGGACAGGCAAGCAATCAGCCCCAGCATTTT.

This clonotype was counted only a few times. The rearrangement uses TRBV29-1 and TRBJ1-1; D is uncertain. There are 13 residues in the CDR3. Trimming shortened V by 3 bases and J by 2 bases, and 10 bases separated the two germline ends. Germline CDR1 is SQVTM and CDR2 is ANQGSEA. In DNA, the CDR3 is TGCAGCGTTGAGGTCTCGCCTAACACTGAAGCTTTCTTT. Translated: CSVEVSPNTEAFF.

This sequence joins TRBV27 and TRBJ1-5, with TRBD1 identical over 9 bases. From germline, CDR1 is MNHEY and CDR2 SMNVEV (reference sequence). With V trimmed by 10 bases and J by 7 bases, 11 bases remained unmatched. This CDR3 region has 14 residues. In DNA form, the CDR3 reads TGTGCCATCTCCTCGGACAGGGGCTGGCAGCCCCAGCATTTT. Translated: CAISSDRGWQPQHF.

The sample holds a few counts of this clonotype. The chain employs TRBV5-1 and TRBJ2-2; D tentatively reads TRBD1 or TRBD2 (5 bases each). V lost 4 bases to trimming and J lost 4 bases, with 11 bases between them. CDR1 SGHRS and CDR2 YFSETQ come from the germline V gene. This CDR3 has 14 amino acids. CDR3 sequence (DNA): TGCGCCAGCAGCGAGGGGACGATCACCGGGGAGCTGTTTTTT. Translating it yields CASSEGTITGELFF.

The table lists this clonotype with many counts. The V gene is TRBV20-1, the J gene TRBJ2-7; TRBD1 is a possible D gene (5 bases). The CDR3 contains 11 residues. V was clipped by 1 base and J by 13 bases, with 14 bases between them. CDR1 and CDR2 from the germline V gene are DFQATT and SNEGSKA (reference sequence). CDR3 nucleotides: TGCAGTGCTAGAGTTAGGGGCGGTTCTTACTTC. This encodes CSARVRGGSYF.

The chain joins TRBV12-3 or TRBV12-4 to TRBJ2-1; D remains unclear. The CDR3 sequence is 11 residues long. Trimming took off 8 bases at V and 6 bases at J, with 8 bases between the two ends. CDR3 nucleotide sequence: TGTGCCAGCCTGGACCTCAATGAGCAGTTCTTC. Amino acids: CASLDLNEQFF.

The table lists this clonotype with many counts. CDR3 protein: CASSVERNQPQHF. The DNA for the CDR3 is TGTGCCAGCAGTGTAGAGAGGAATCAGCCCCAGCATTTT. The gene calls are TRBV2 and TRBJ1-5; D call uncertain. V was pared by 4 bases and J by 4 bases, with 8 bases between. CDR3 length: 13 residues. Looked up from germline, CDR1 is SNHLY and CDR2 is FYNNEI.

Many counts were recorded for this clonotype. The chain links TRBV14 to TRBJ2-3; the match to TRBD1 covers 8 bases. The V gene end was trimmed by 4 bases and the J gene end by 2 bases; junction bases not matched to a gene: 8. The CDR3 is 16 residues long. The germline V gene has CDR1 SGHDN and CDR2 FVKESK. The CDR3: CASSRFNQGATDTQYF. The CDR3 DNA is TGTGCCAGCAGCCGGTTCAACCAGGGGGCCACAGATACGCAGTATTTT.

In its sample, this clonotype was seen many times. The gene calls are TRBV5-6 and TRBJ1-2, with 7 bases fitting TRBD1. Germline V gene lookup returns CDR1 SGHDT and CDR2 YYEEEE. The V and J ends lost 1 base and 3 bases, in that order; junction bases with no gene match: 6. The CDR3 is made up of 15 amino acids. The CDR3 loop reads CASSLRTGGYYGYTF. As DNA, the CDR3 is TGTGCCAGCAGCTTGAGGACAGGCGGATACTATGGCTACACCTTC.

The chain joins TRBV9 to TRBJ2-2; D not certain. The germline V and J ends were trimmed by 2 bases and 0 bases, with 11 bases remaining between them. The CDR3 contains 16 residues. Germline CDR1 reads SGDLS; CDR2 reads YYNGEE. The CDR3 bases are TGTGCCAGCAGCGTTTTGGGCCAGGCGAACACCGGGGAGCTGTTTTTT. Translation: CASSVLGQANTGELFF.

In this sample, this clonotype turned up many times. The genes are TRBV28 and TRBJ1-2; 7 nucleotides align to TRBD1. After removal of 6 bases from V and 4 bases from J, the junction contained 5 bases not matched to a gene. The germline V gene has CDR1 MDHEN and CDR2 SYDVKM. This CDR3 region has 13 residues. CDR3 nucleotides: TGTGCCAGCAGGGTGACAGGGTTCTATGGCTACACCTTC. It codes for CASRVTGFYGYTF.

Ten or more counts support this clonotype. The chain links TRBV20-1 to TRBJ2-4, with 7 bases aligning to TRBD2. There are 14 residues in the CDR3. Germline V CDR1 and CDR2: DFQATT, SNEGSKA (reference sequence). Trimming removed 5 bases from V and 0 bases from J; junction bases left unmatched: 4. For the CDR3, the DNA is TGCAGTGCTGCTAGCGGACTAGCCAAAAACATTCAGTACTTC. Protein product: CSAASGLAKNIQYF.